The 9 T cell receptor beta chains given below trace back to one sample, sequenced in a study of OX40 agonist ivuxolimab in advanced cancers. Library generation was performed with the immunoSEQ multiplex PCR assay. Drawn from immuneACCESS, this table holds only the in-frame rearrangements with V and J called that TCRdb kept. Clones are partly lost; checked studies trace under half to an unresolved V gene and leave the rest unexplained. Within this sample are 52,000 or so clones, with 84% of them counted one time only. The ten biggest clones cover 0.5% to 0.7% of the sample. The material sequenced was CD4+ or CD8+ T cells sorted from blood, taken in a trial of the OX40 agonist ivuxolimab. The receptors stem from an adult with an advanced solid tumor such as melanoma, head and neck, liver or kidney cancer.

This sequence joins TRBV7-2 and TRBJ2-2; 11 bases are a match to TRBD2. J lost 1 base, V lost 6 bases, and 1 base had no gene match. This CDR3 is built from 15 residues. Germline lookup yields CDR1 SGHTA and CDR2 FQGNSA. CDR3 nucleotides: TGTGCCAGCAGTCTAGCGGGAGGGAACACCGGGGAGCTGTTTTTT. Translated, it gives CASSLAGGNTGELFF.

This chain joins TRBV2 and TRBJ2-6; 7 bases match TRBD1. V gave up 6 bases and J gave up 4 bases; unmatched junction bases: 15. The CDR3 is made up of 18 amino acids. CDR1 is SNHLY, CDR2 FYNNEI, per germline. In DNA, the CDR3 is TGTGCCAGCAGCCAAGCTACTATGACAGGGTACGGGGCCAACGTCCTGACTTTC. It yields the protein CASSQATMTGYGANVLTF.

The rearrangement joins TRBV15 to TRBJ1-5, with D possibly TRBD1 on 6 matching bases. The CDR3 length is 15 residues. CDR1 and CDR2 (germline): LNHNV, YYDKDF (reference sequence). V gave up 3 bases and J gave up 5 bases, with 14 bases separating them. CDR3 bases: TGTGCCACCAGCAGGGACCCCGCAGGGGATCAGCCCCAGCATTTT. Its protein product is CATSRDPAGDQPQHF.

Only one count was recorded for this clone. This chain uses TRBV12-5 with TRBJ2-5, with 8 bases fitting TRBD1. The tail of the sequence fits TRBJ2-7 better, so the J call may be wrong. Per germline, CDR1 LGHNT and CDR2 FRNRAP. The CDR3 has 14 amino acids. CDR3 in DNA: TGTGCTAGTGGTTTGGGGACAGGGTTTAACGAGCAGTACTTC. This sequence encodes CASGLGTGFNEQYF.

The chain recombines TRBV6-5 with TRBJ1-2; 7 bases are shared with TRBD1. Germline trimming cut 7 bases from V and 7 bases from J; bases unmatched to any gene: 12. The CDR3 covers 14 residues. Germline CDR1 and CDR2: MNHEY and SVGAGI. CDR3 protein: CASNLDRDVAGYTF. The CDR3 coding sequence is TGTGCCAGCAATTTAGACAGGGATGTCGCTGGCTACACCTTC.

This rearrangement joins TRBV30 to TRBJ1-3; possibly TRBD1 for D (6 bases). V lost 5 bases to trimming and J lost 0 bases, with 11 bases between them. Germline V lookup: CDR1 GTSNPN, CDR2 SVGIG (reference sequence). This CDR3 spans 14 amino acids. DNA of the CDR3: TGTGCCTGGGGGCGGACAGCCTCTGGAAACACCATATATTTT. Encoded protein: CAWGRTASGNTIYF.

This rearrangement joins TRBV5-1 to TRBJ1-4; unclear D gene. V shed 1 base and J shed 5 bases, with 6 bases lying between them. Germline lookup yields CDR1 SGHRS and CDR2 YFSETQ. The CDR3 has 13 residues. The DNA for the CDR3 is TGCGCCAGCAGCTTGTTGGGAAATGAAAAACTGTTTTTT. It is translated as CASSLLGNEKLFF. The variable domain in full, with the rest retrieved from reference TRBV5-1 and TRBJ1-4, is KAGVTQTPRYLIKTRGQQVTLSCSPISGHRSVSWYQQTPGQGLQFLFEYFSETQRNKGNFPGRFSGRQFSNSRSEMNVSTLELGDSALYLCASSLLGNEKLFFGSGTQLSVL.

This chain uses TRBV19 with TRBJ1-5, with a tentative D call TRBD1 (6 bases). Germline-derived CDR1 and CDR2 are LNHDA and SQIVND (reference sequence). This CDR3 contains 14 residues. V was pared by 4 bases and J by 4 bases, with 11 bases between. The CDR3 bases are TGTGCCAGTAGTAGGGGGGCAGTGAATCAGCCCCAGCATTTT. Translated, it gives CASSRGAVNQPQHF.

The V call is TRBV5-1, the J call TRBJ2-5, with D possibly being TRBD2 (5 bases). CDR1 and CDR2 (germline): SGHRS, YFSETQ. The CDR3 has 14 residues. Trimming stripped 0 bases from V and 2 bases from J, with 8 bases between. For the CDR3, the DNA is TGCGCCAGCAGCTTGGCACCGGGACAAGAGACCCAGTACTTC. Translated: CASSLAPGQETQYF.